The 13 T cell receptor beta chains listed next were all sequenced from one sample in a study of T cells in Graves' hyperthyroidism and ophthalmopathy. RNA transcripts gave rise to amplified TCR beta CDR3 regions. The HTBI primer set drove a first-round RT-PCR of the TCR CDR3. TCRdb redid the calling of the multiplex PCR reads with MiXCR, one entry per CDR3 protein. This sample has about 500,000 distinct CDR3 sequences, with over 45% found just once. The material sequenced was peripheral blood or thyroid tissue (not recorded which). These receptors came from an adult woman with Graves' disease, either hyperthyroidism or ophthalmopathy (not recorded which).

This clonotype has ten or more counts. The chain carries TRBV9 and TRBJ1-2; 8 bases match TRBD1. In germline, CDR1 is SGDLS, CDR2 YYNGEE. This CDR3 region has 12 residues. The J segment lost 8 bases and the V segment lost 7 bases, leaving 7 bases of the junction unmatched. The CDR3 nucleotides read TGTGCCAGCGCGGACAGGGCCTGGGGCTACACCTTC. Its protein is CASADRAWGYTF.

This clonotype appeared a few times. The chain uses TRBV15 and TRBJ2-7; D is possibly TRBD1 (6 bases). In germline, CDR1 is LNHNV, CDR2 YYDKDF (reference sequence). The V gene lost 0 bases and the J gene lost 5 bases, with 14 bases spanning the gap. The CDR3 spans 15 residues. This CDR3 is CATSRDLGGPNEQYF. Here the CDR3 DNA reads TGTGCCACCAGCAGAGATCTAGGGGGTCCCAACGAGCAGTACTTC.

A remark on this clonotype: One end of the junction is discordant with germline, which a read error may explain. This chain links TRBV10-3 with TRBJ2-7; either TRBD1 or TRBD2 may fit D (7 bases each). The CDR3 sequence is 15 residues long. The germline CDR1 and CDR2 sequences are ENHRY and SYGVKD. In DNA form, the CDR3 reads TGTGCCAGCAGTTTATGCGGCAGGGGGGGGTGCGAGCAGTACTTC. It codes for CASSLCGRGGCEQYF.

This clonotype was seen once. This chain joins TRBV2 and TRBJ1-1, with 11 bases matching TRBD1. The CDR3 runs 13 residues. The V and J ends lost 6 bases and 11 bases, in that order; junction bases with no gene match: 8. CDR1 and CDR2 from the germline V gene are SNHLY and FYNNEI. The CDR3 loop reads CASSLYGTGGAFF. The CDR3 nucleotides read TGTGCCAGCAGCCTTTACGGGACAGGGGGGGCTTTCTTT.

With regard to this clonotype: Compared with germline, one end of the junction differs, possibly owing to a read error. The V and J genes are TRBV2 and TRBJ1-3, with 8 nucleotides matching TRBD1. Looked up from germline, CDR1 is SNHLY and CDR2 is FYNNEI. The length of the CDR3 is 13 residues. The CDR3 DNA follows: TGTGCCAGCCCGGACAGGGTCGGAAGCACCATATATTTT. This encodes CASPDRVGSTIYF. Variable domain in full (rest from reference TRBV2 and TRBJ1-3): EPEVTQTPSHQVTQMGQEVILRCVPISNHLYFYWYRQILGQKVEFLVSFYNNEISEKSEIFDDQFSVERPDGSNFTLKIRSTKLEDSAMYFCASPDRVGSTIYFGEGSWLTVV.

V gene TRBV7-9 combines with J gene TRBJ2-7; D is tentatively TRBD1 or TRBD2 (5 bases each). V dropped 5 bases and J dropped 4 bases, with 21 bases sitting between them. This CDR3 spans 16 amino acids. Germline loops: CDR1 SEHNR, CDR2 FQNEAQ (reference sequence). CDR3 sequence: CASSLRSWGIGYEQYF. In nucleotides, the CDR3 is TGTGCCAGCAGCCTACGCTCTTGGGGGATTGGGTACGAGCAGTACTTC.

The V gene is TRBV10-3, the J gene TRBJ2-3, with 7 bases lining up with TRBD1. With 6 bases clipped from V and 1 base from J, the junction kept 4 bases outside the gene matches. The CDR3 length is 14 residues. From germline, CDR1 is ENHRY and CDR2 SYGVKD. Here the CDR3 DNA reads TGTGCCATCAGAGGGGGCAGAGGCACAGATACGCAGTATTTT. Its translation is CAIRGGRGTDTQYF.

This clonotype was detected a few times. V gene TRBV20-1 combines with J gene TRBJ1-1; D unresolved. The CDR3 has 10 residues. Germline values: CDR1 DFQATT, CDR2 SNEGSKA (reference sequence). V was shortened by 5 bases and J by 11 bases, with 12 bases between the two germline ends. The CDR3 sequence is CSARDLRAFF. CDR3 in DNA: TGCAGTGCTCGGGATTTGAGGGCTTTCTTT.

The CDR3 spells CASSSSPLYEQYF. The CDR3 DNA reads TGTGCCAGCAGCTCGAGTCCCCTCTACGAGCAGTACTTC. The chain links TRBV9 to TRBJ2-7; D unresolved. Trimming shortened V by 4 bases and J by 3 bases, and 11 bases separated the two germline ends. Looked up from germline, CDR1 is SGDLS and CDR2 is YYNGEE. The CDR3 is made up of 13 amino acids.

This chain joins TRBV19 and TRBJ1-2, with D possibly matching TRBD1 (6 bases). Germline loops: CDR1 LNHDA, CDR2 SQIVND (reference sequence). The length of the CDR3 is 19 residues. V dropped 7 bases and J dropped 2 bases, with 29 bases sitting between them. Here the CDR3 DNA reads TGTGCCAGTACCCACCAGTACAGGGTTCTTATGGTTCCGAACTATGGCTACACCTTC. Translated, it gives CASTHQYRVLMVPNYGYTF.

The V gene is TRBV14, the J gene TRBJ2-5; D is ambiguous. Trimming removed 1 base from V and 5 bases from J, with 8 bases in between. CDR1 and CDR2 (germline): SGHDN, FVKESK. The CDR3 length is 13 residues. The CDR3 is CASSQASGETQYF. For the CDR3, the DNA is TGTGCCAGCAGCCAAGCATCCGGGGAGACCCAGTACTTC.

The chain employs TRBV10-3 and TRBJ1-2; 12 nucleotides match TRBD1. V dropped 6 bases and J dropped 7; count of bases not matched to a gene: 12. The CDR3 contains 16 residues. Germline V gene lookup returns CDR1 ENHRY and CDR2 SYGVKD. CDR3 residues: CAIRGTLGQGALGYTF. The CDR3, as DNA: TGTGCCATCAGGGGGACGCTGGGACAGGGGGCGCTTGGCTACACCTTC.

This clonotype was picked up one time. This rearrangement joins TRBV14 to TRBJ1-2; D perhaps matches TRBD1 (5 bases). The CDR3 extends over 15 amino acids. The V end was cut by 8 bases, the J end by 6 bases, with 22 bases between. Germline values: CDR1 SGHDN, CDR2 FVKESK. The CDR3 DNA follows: TGTGCCAGCTCACCACCGATGGGGCAGCGAGATGGCTACACCTTC. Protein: CASSPPMGQRDGYTF.